This T cell receptor (beta chain) was sequenced in a study of blood T cells in healthy people across ages. With 3 bases removed from V and 2 bases from J, the gap between germline ends came to 11 bases. The CDR3 spans 14 residues. Alongside a J-beta primer mix, a sample-barcoded 5' primer served in a second PCR lasting about 7 to 11 cycles. TCRdb re-analysed the 5' RACE reads in MiXCR, keeping a single row per CDR3 protein. The table records approximately 780,000 distinct CDR3 sequences, 20% to 30% of them present only once. The sample was also linked to a second study, of T cells of mothers and their children.

This TCR was recovered from a boy younger than 18 in good health. Sequences were obtained from blood. The chain carries TRBV12-3 or TRBV12-4 and TRBJ2-7; D is perhaps TRBD1 (5 bases). The CDR3: CASSFRTTAYEQYF. In DNA, the CDR3 is TGTGCCAGCAGTTTTCGGACAACCGCCTACGAGCAGTACTTC.